Sequencing of this T cell receptor (beta chain) was carried out in a study of post-analysis software for immune sequencing data. The overall study: Recorded subtypes: relapsing-remitting, secondary progressive, progressive-relapsing; some patients unannotated.

This clonotype was seen once. Its specificity is unknown. Being one base from a much bigger clone, this may be a read error. The length of the CDR3 is 14 residues. Libraries were made from TCR beta cDNA, and they carried unique molecular identifiers. T cells numbering roughly 1 to 10 million yielded cDNA molecules that totaled about 500,000. TCRdb re-called the PCR reads with MiXCR, one entry per CDR3 protein. The data contain fewer than 850,000 distinct CDR3 sequences, around 46% of them singletons. Points from the study as a whole: The authors found that F measure strongly co-clustered same-batch samples. There was significantly lower normalized Chao1 diversity in multiple sclerosis patients than in controls. About 5 TRBV segments occurring more often in patients than controls included TRBV5-6, TRBV5-1 and TRBV20-1.

The sequenced sample consisted of blood. The chain uses TRBV12-3 or TRBV12-4 and TRBJ2-4; D gene ambiguous. This TCR came from a girl aged 10-17 years with multiple sclerosis. CDR3 coding DNA: TGTGCCGGCAGTTTAGCAGGAGCCAAAAACATTCAGTACTTC. It translates to CAGSLAGAKNIQYF.